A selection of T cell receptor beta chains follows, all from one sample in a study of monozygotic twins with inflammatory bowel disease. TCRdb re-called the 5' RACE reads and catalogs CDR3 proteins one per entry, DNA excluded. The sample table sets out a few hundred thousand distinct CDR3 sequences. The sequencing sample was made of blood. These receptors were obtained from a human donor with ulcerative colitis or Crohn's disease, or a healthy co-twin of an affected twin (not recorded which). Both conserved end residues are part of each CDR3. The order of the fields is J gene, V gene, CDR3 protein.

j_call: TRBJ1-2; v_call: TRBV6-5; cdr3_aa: CASSYSSTGISGYTF
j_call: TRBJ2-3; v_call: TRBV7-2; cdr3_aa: CASSSSLAGGQDTQYF
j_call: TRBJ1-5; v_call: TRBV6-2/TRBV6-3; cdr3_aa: CASERAGPSQDWPQHF
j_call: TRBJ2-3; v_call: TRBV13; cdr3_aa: CASSPPWTAPRTDTQYF
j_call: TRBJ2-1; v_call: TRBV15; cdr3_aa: CATSRESYNEQFF
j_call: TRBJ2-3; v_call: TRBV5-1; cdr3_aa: CASSAYSTDTQYF
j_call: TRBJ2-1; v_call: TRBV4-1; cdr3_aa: CASSHPRQGVRSEQFF
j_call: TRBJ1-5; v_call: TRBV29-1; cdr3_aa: CSASGQDSNQPQHF
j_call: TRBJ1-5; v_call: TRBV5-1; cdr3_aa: CAALAQVHNQPQHF
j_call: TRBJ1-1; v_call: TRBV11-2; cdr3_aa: CASRLDLSSSEAFF
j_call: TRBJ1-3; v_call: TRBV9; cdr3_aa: CASSVEGQSGNTIYF
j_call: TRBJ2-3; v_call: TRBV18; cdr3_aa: CASFPGGSATDTQYF
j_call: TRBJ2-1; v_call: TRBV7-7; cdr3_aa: CASSFEGLAGLNEQFF
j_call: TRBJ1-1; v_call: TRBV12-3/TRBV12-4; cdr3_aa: CASSLALGVNTEAFF
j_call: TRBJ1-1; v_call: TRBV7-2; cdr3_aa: CASSLSGAFTEAFF
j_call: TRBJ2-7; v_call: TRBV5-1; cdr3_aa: CASSSTGTGYGVVGNEQYF
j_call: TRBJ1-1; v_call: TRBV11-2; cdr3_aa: CASSLPPPGQTEAFF
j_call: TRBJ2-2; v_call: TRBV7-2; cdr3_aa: CASRWDGELFF
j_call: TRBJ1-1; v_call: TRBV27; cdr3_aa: CASKYHTEAFF
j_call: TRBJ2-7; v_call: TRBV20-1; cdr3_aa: CSAPLPLTYEQYF
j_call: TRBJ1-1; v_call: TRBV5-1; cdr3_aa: CASNGGLGNTEAFF
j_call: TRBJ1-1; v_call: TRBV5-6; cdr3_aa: CASSPPGIRPEAFF
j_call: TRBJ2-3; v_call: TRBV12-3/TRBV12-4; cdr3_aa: CASSLVERTDTQYF
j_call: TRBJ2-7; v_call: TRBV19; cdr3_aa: CASNQIPYEQYF
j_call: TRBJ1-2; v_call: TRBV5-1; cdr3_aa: CASSIGRQGGNYGYTF
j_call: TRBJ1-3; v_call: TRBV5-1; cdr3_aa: CASSAGASGNTIYF
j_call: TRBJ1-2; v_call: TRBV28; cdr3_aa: CASSQLLINYGYTF
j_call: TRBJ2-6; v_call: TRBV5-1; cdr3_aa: CASSSQPGANVLTF
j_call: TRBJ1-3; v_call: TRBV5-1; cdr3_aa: CASSLNGGAGNTIYF
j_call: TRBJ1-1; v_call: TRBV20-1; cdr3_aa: CSARTPNTEAFF
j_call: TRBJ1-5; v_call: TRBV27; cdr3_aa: CASSFSGQPQHF
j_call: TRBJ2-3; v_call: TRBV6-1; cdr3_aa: CASSEVGDTQYF
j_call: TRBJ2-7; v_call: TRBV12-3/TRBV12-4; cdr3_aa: CASSLIGPSYEQYF
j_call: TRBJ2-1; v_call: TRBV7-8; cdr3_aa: CASSAKGWGTYNEQFF
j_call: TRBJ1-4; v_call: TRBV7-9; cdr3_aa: CASSPGTNEKLFF
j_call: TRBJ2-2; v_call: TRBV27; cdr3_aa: CASSSNGNTGELFF
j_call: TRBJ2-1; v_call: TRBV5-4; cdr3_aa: CASSLDGLAGDSSYNEQFF
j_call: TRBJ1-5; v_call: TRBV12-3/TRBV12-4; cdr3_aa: CASSLEGGGQPQHF
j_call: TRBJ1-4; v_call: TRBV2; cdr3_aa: CATRTGDFANEKLFF
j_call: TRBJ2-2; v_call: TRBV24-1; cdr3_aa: CATSEVGGADGELFF
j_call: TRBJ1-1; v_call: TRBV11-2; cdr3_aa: CASSLGGGAATEAFF
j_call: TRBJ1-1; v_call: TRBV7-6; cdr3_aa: CASSSDPTGPTEAFF
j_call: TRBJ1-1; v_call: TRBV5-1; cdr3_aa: CASSSGLANTEAFF
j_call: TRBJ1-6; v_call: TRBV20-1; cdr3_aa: CSASRTGINSPLHF
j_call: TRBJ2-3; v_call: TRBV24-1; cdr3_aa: CATSDLASAAAGTDTQYF